Here is one TCR beta chain with its context. TCR libraries were built from about 500 ng of total RNA by linear amplification. TCRdb reprocessed the reads via MiXCR and lists one record per CDR3 protein. Of 180,000 or so distinct CDR3 sequences in the sample, 74% were seen once. The CDR3 is 13 residues long. The V end was cut by 0 bases, the J end by 4 bases, with 8 bases between. Germline CDR1 and CDR2: SGHKS and YYEKEE (reference sequence). This sample is drawn from a study of healthy donors' naive CD4 and CD8 T cells. As for the study in general: Donors spanned ages 20-25, 40-50 and 60-70 years, half female. TCR alpha primers covered all functional IMGT alpha gene variants.

The clonotype originates from a pool of human donors in good health; the sample pools cells from several healthy donors. Sequenced: naive CD4+ and CD8+ T cells sorted from blood, pooled from several donors. The chain joins TRBV5-5 to TRBJ2-7, with a tentative D call TRBD1 (5 bases). DNA for the CDR3: TGTGCCAGCAGCTTGGATGACAGATACGAGCAGTACTTC. Its protein product is CASSLDDRYEQYF.